These 23 T cell receptor beta chains were all obtained from the same sample, sequenced in a study of radiotherapy plus CTLA-4 blockade in lung cancer (dated by TCRdb to 2016 to 2019). Library creation used the immunoSEQ multiplex PCR assay. The clones in this table, taken by TCRdb from immuneACCESS, are in-frame only. Not every clone is retained; where verified, under half of the shortfall comes from an unresolved V gene, and the cause of the rest is unknown. The table for this sample lists more than 75,000 clones; 60% to 75% of them were counted only once. 2.5% to 3% of the sample is taken by the ten largest. The specimen comprised peripheral blood, sampled from a patient treated with radiotherapy plus ipilimumab. These receptors were collected from a human donor with non-small cell lung cancer who had a partial response to radiotherapy plus ipilimumab. Some clones in this sample may be carry-over from other donors' samples.

The rearrangement links TRBV30 to TRBJ2-7; D is possibly TRBD2 (8 bases). The CDR3 is made up of 13 amino acids. V lost 4 bases to trimming and J lost 7 bases, with 17 bases between them. From germline, CDR1 is GTSNPN and CDR2 SVGIG (reference sequence). The CDR3 sequence is CAWTGGGAREQYF. As DNA, the CDR3 is TGTGCCTGGACGGGAGGGGGCGCGCGAGAGCAGTACTTC.

V gene TRBV4-1 combines with J gene TRBJ2-3; 13 bases fit TRBD2. This CDR3 has 17 residues. Germline values: CDR1 MGHRA, CDR2 YSYEKL. Trimming removed 5 bases from V and 3 bases from J; junction bases left unmatched: 8. The chain's CDR3 is CASSFGLAGAVTDTQYF. CDR3 nucleotides: TGCGCCAGCAGCTTCGGACTAGCGGGAGCGGTTACAGATACGCAGTATTTT.

The chain recombines TRBV18 with TRBJ2-3; 10 bases fit TRBD2. In germline, CDR1 is KGHSH, CDR2 LQKENI. J gave up 1 base and V 6 bases, and 7 bases lay outside the gene matches. There are 16 residues in the CDR3. CDR3 in DNA: TGTGCCAGCTCCCGCGAAGCGGGAGGGGGCACAGATACGCAGTATTTT. It specifies CASSREAGGGTDTQYF.

This clone was detected once. This chain uses TRBV30 with TRBJ1-1, with D unresolved. Looked up from germline, CDR1 is GTSNPN and CDR2 is SVGIG (reference sequence). This CDR3 is built from 11 residues. V lost 4 bases to trimming and J lost 10 bases, with 13 bases between them. As DNA, the CDR3 is TGTGCCTGGAAGCGAGAGGGTTCAGCTTTCTTT. Its translation: CAWKREGSAFF.

CDR3 loop: CASSPTPSGSSNEQFF. As DNA, the CDR3 is TGTGCCAGCAGTCCCACCCCGAGCGGGAGTTCCAATGAGCAGTTCTTC. The rearrangement joins TRBV27 to TRBJ2-1; 8 nucleotides match TRBD2. The CDR3 contains 16 residues. V lost 5 bases to trimming and J lost 6 bases; unmatched junction nucleotides: 12. Germline values: CDR1 MNHEY, CDR2 SMNVEV (reference sequence).

The J gene is TRBJ1-1, the V gene TRBV6-5; the D gene is possibly TRBD1 (6 bases). Germline CDR1 is MNHEY and CDR2 is SVGAGI. Deletions cut 2 bases from V and 0 bases from J, with 13 bases between. CDR3 length equals 16 residues. CDR3 sequence reads: CASSYGNRVLNTEAFF. The CDR3, as DNA: TGTGCCAGCAGTTACGGAAACAGGGTTCTGAACACTGAAGCTTTCTTT.

The CDR3 loop is CASSQTGTGVKAFF. Written as DNA, the CDR3 is TGCGCCAGCAGCCAAACCGGGACAGGGGTTAAGGCTTTCTTT. The V and J genes are TRBV5-1 and TRBJ1-1; 10 bases are a match to TRBD1. J lost 11 bases, V lost 4 bases, and 11 bases had no gene match. There are 14 residues in the CDR3. Germline-derived CDR1 and CDR2 are SGHRS and YFSETQ.

This sequence joins TRBV18 and TRBJ2-3, with a possible D match to TRBD2 (6 bases). The CDR3 length is 13 residues. Germline-derived CDR1 and CDR2 are KGHSH and LQKENI. The V end lost 3 bases, the J end lost 4 bases, and 8 bases lay between the germline ends. The CDR3 region has the DNA TGTGCCAGCTCACCGTCGGGGGCAGATACGCAGTATTTT. Encoded protein: CASSPSGADTQYF.

The rearrangement uses TRBV5-1 and TRBJ2-5; 8 bases line up with TRBD1. The CDR3 is made up of 13 amino acids. Germline V gives CDR1 SGHRS, CDR2 YFSETQ. The V gene end was trimmed by 6 bases and the J gene end by 5 bases; junction bases not matched to a gene: 6. The CDR3 sequence: CASIPTGGETQYF. CDR3 DNA sequence: TGCGCCAGCATCCCCACAGGGGGGGAGACCCAGTACTTC.

The rearrangement joins TRBV9 to TRBJ2-5, with a tentative D call TRBD2 (5 bases). CDR3 length: 16 amino acids. The V and J ends lost 2 bases and 2 bases respectively, with 16 bases between them. Per germline, CDR1 SGDLS and CDR2 YYNGEE. The CDR3 bases are TGTGCCAGCAGCGTGAGGCCCGGGGTACTACAAGAGACCCAGTACTTC. Protein product: CASSVRPGVLQETQYF.

This rearrangement joins TRBV28 to TRBJ1-1; no clear D. The length of the CDR3 is 17 residues. The V and J ends lost 3 bases and 0 bases respectively, with 17 bases between them. Germline CDR1 is MDHEN and CDR2 is SYDVKM. CDR3 sequence (DNA): TGTGCCAGCAGTTTTGAATTATCCCTCCAGATGAACACTGAAGCTTTCTTT. Translating it yields CASSFELSLQMNTEAFF.

The chain is built from TRBV5-1 and TRBJ2-1; 8 bases match TRBD1. In germline, CDR1 is SGHRS, CDR2 YFSETQ. CDR3 length: 15 amino acids. V trimming: 4 bases; J trimming: 5 bases; junction bases outside the gene matches: 8. The CDR3 DNA sequence: TGCGCCAGCAGCGGGACCGGACAGGGCCACAATGAGCAGTTCTTC. It specifies CASSGTGQGHNEQFF.

The sample holds one count of this clone. CDR3 in DNA: TGTGCCAGTAGTATCCAACCGGGAACCGGAAGGGAGACCCAGTACTTC. As protein: CASSIQPGTGRETQYF. The chain combines TRBV19 with TRBJ2-5; TRBD2 might be the D (5 bases). Germline V gene data show CDR1 as LNHDA and CDR2 as SQIVND (reference sequence). V dropped 3 bases and J dropped 5 bases, with 19 bases sitting between them. CDR3 length: 16 amino acids. Variable domain in full (rest from reference TRBV19 and TRBJ2-5): DGGITQSPKYLFRKEGQNVTLSCEQNLNHDAMYWYRQDPGQGLRLIYYSQIVNDFQKGDIAEGYSVSREKKESFPLTVTSAQKNPTAFYLCASSIQPGTGRETQYFGPGTRLLVL.

The gene calls are TRBV7-3 and TRBJ2-3; 8 bases match TRBD2. Germline V gives CDR1 SGHTA, CDR2 FQGTGA. The length of the CDR3 is 16 residues. V lost 5 bases, J lost 1 base, and 8 bases stayed unmatched. Here the CDR3 reads CASSQAALAGTDTQYF. CDR3 nucleotides: TGTGCCAGCAGCCAAGCTGCACTAGCGGGCACAGATACGCAGTATTTT.

In its sample, this clone was seen once. CDR3 in DNA: TGTGCCAGTAGTACAATGGCGGGCTCCTACGAGCAGTACTTC. This sequence encodes CASSTMAGSYEQYF. The chain has TRBV19 and TRBJ2-5; D perhaps matches TRBD2 (5 bases). TRBJ2-7 matches the DNA end more closely, so the J call is doubtful. The CDR3 consists of 14 residues. CDR1 and CDR2 (germline): LNHDA, SQIVND (reference sequence).

The V gene is TRBV4-3, the J gene TRBJ2-7, with D possibly TRBD1 on 6 matching bases. Trimming stripped 0 bases from V and 4 bases from J, with 16 bases between. The CDR3 length is 16 residues. Germline CDR1 and CDR2: LGHNA and YSLEER. The CDR3 is CASSQDPRTGWYEQYF. CDR3 coding DNA: TGCGCCAGCAGCCAAGACCCGAGAACAGGGTGGTACGAGCAGTACTTC.

The CDR3 DNA reads TGTGCCAGCAGCTCCTTAGGAGGGCCCACAGATACGCAGTATTTT. Its protein is CASSSLGGPTDTQYF. The chain combines TRBV5-6 with TRBJ2-3, with a tentative D call TRBD2 (6 bases). The CDR3 has 15 amino acids. The germline V gene encodes CDR1 SGHDT and CDR2 YYEEEE. Trimming stripped 3 bases from V and 2 bases from J, with 13 bases between.

V is TRBV15 and J is TRBJ1-2, with 8 bases lining up with TRBD1. J gave up 1 base and V 0 bases, and 16 bases lay outside the gene matches. The germline V gene has CDR1 LNHNV and CDR2 YYDKDF (reference sequence). This CDR3 has 20 amino acids. CDR3 nucleotide sequence: TGTGCCACCAGCAGAGATTTCCCCACCGAGAACAGGGGGTATAACTATGGCTACACCTTC. Translation gives CATSRDFPTENRGYNYGYTF.

V usage is TRBV4-1 and J usage is TRBJ2-7; a possible D gene is TRBD2 (8 bases). V was pared by 7 bases and J by 2 bases, with 18 bases between. The germline gives CDR1 MGHRA, CDR2 YSYEKL. This CDR3 region has 15 residues. The CDR3 reads CASTPGGGAAYEQYF. The CDR3 region has the DNA TGCGCCAGCACCCCGGGAGGGGGCGCCGCCTACGAGCAGTACTTC.

This clone was detected once. The chain joins TRBV7-9 to TRBJ1-3; 7 nucleotides align to TRBD1. V lost 6 bases and J lost 8; bases outside the gene matches: 7. The germline CDR1 and CDR2 sequences are SEHNR and FQNEAQ (reference sequence). The CDR3 consists of 13 residues. The CDR3 sequence is CASRDRAGDTIYF. In DNA, the CDR3 is TGTGCCAGCAGAGACAGGGCTGGGGACACCATATATTTT.

This chain uses TRBV19 with TRBJ2-5; 9 nucleotides line up with TRBD1. Losses at the gene ends were 1 base for V and 2 bases for J; bases not matched to a gene: 5. The germline gives CDR1 LNHDA, CDR2 SQIVND (reference sequence). This CDR3 has 16 amino acids. CDR3 sequence: CASSIGTGVLQETQYF. The CDR3 DNA is TGTGCCAGTAGTATAGGGACAGGGGTCCTTCAAGAGACCCAGTACTTC.

This clone has a handful of counts. The chain joins TRBV2 to TRBJ2-3; 12 nucleotides agree with TRBD2. In germline, CDR1 is SNHLY, CDR2 FYNNEI. Trimming cost V 5 bases and J 6 bases; bases outside gene matches: 6. The CDR3 contains 15 residues. CDR3 bases: TGTGCCAGCAGTACCCGGACTAGCGGGACGGATACGCAGTATTTT. Translation gives CASSTRTSGTDTQYF.

The CDR3 spells CASSQQGGLRGYNEQFF. The CDR3 region has the DNA TGTGCCAGCAGCCAACAAGGCGGACTCCGCGGCTACAATGAGCAGTTCTTC. This chain connects TRBV14 to TRBJ2-1, with D possibly being TRBD2 (5 bases). The V gene's germline CDR1 is SGHDN and CDR2 FVKESK. V lost 2 bases to trimming and J lost 3 bases, with 17 bases between them. The CDR3 contains 17 residues.